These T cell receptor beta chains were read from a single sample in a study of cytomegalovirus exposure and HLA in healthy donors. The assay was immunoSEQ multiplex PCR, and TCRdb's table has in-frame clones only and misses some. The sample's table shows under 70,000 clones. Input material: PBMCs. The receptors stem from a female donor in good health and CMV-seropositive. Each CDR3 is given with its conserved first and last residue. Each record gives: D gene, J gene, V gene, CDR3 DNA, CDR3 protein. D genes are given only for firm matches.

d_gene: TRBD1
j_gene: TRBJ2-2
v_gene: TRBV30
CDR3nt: TGTGCCTGGAGGGGGGACAGGGACACCGGGGAGCTGTTTTTT
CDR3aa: CAWRGDRDTGELFF

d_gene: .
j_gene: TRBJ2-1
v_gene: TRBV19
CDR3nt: TGTGCCAGTAGTGCACAGGCCGGGAGCTCCTACAATGAGCAGTTCTTC
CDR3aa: CASSAQAGSSYNEQFF

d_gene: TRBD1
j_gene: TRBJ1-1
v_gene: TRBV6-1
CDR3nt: TGTGCCAGCAGTGAGTACACCGGACAGGGAGGCACTGAAGCTTTCTTT
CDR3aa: CASSEYTGQGGTEAFF

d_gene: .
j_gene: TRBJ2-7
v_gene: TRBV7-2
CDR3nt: TGTGCCAGCAGCTTCGGACTGGGGTACGAGCAGTACTTC
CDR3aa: CASSFGLGYEQYF

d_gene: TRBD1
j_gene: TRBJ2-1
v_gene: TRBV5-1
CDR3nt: TGCGCCAGCAGCTTGACAGGGGGGAGCTCCTACAATGAGCAGTTCTTC
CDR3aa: CASSLTGGSSYNEQFF

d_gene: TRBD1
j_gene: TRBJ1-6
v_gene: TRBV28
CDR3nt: TGTGCCAGCAGCATGACAGGGACCTATAATTCACCCCTCCACTTT
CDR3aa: CASSMTGTYNSPLHF

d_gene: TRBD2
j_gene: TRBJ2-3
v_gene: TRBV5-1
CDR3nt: TGCGCCAGTCACCTCTTGGGGGGGGGCACAGATACGCAGTATTTT
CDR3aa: CASHLLGGGTDTQYF

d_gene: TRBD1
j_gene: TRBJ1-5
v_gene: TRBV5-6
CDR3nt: TGTGCCAGCAGCTCAGGGGGTCAGCCCCAGCATTTT
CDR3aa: CASSSGGQPQHF

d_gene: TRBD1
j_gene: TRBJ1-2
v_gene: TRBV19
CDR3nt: TGTGCCAGTAGTACCCCGACAGGGAAGTTGGGCCATAACTATGGCTACACCTTC
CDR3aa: CASSTPTGKLGHNYGYTF

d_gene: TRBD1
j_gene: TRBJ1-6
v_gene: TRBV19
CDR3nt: TGTGCCAGTAGTATTCTGACAGGGGGTGCGCATTCACCCCTCCACTTT
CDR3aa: CASSILTGGAHSPLHF

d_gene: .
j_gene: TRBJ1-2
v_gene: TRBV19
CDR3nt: TGTGCCAGTAGTTGGGGGCAGGGAACGGAAGGCTACACCTTC
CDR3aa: CASSWGQGTEGYTF

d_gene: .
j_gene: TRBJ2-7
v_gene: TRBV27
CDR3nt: TGTGCCAGCAGCGCGTCATACAGCTTTCCTACTTATGACTACGAGCAGTACTTC
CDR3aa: CASSASYSFPTYDYEQYF

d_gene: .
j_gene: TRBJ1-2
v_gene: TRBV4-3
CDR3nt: TGCGCCAGCAGCGCTCCGGGACAATATGGCTACACCTTC
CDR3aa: CASSAPGQYGYTF

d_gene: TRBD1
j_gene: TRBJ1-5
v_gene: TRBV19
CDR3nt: TGTGCCAGTCCCTGGGGACAGGGGTATCAGCCCCAGCATTTT
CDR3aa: CASPWGQGYQPQHF